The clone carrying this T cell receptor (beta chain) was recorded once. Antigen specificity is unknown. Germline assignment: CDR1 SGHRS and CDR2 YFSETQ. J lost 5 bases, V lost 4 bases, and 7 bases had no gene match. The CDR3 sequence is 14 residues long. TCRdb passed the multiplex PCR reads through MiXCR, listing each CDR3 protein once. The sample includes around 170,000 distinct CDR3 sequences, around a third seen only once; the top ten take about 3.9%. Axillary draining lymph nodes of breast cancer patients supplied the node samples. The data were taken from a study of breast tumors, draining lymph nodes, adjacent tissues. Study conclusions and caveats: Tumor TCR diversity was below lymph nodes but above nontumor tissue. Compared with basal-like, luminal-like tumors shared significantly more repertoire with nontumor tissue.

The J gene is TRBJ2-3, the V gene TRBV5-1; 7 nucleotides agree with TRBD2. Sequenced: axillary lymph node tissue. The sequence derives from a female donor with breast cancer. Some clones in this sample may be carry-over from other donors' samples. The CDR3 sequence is CASSRRLAVDTQYF. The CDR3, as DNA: TGCGCCAGCAGCAGAAGACTAGCTGTAGATACGCAGTATTTT.